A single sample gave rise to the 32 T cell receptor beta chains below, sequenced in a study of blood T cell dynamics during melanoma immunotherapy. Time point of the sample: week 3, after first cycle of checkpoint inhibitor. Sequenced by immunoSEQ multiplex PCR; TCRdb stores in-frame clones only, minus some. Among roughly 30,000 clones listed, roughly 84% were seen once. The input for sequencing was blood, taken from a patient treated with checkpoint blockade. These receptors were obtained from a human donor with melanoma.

CDR3 loop: CASSAGTYWQPQHF. In DNA form, the CDR3 reads TGTGCCAGTAGTGCGGGGACGTACTGGCAGCCCCAGCATTTT. This chain uses TRBV19 with TRBJ1-5, with TRBD1 as a possible D gene (5 bases). This CDR3 contains 14 residues. Germline lookup yields CDR1 LNHDA and CDR2 SQIVND (reference sequence). Trimming took 5 bases from V and 7 from J, leaving 15 bases between them.

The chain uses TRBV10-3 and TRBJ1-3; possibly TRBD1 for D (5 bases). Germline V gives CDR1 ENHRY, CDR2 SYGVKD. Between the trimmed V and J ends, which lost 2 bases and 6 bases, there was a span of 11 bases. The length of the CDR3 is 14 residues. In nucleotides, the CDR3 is TGTGCCATCAGTGAGGAGGGGTCAGTAAACACCATATATTTT. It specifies CAISEEGSVNTIYF.

The DNA of the CDR3 is TGTGCCAGTAGCCCGTTGAGCTCCTACAATGAGCAGTTCTTC. Protein product: CASSPLSSYNEQFF. This sequence joins TRBV19 and TRBJ2-1; the D is unclear. Trimming took off 6 bases at V and 0 bases at J, with 9 bases between the two ends. This CDR3 is built from 14 residues. CDR1 is LNHDA, CDR2 SQIVND, per germline (reference sequence). The full variable domain, rest sourced from reference TRBV19 and TRBJ2-1, is DGGITQSPKYLFRKEGQNVTLSCEQNLNHDAMYWYRQDPGQGLRLIYYSQIVNDFQKGDIAEGYSVSREKKESFPLTVTSAQKNPTAFYLCASSPLSSYNEQFFGPGTRLTVL.

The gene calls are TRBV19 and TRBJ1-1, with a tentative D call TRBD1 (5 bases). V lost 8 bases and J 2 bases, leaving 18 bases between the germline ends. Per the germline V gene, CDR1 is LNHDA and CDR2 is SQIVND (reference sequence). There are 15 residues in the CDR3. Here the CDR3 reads CASGDGGPQNTEAFF. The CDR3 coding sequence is TGTGCCAGTGGTGATGGGGGACCGCAAAACACTGAAGCTTTCTTT.

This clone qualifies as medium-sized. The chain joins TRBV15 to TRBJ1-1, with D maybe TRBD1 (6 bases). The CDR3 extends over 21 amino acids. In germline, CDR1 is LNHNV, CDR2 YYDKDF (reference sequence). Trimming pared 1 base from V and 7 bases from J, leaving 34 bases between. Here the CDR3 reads CATSRVGGAEGQEVIRIEAFF. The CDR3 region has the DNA TGTGCCACCAGCAGAGTCGGGGGCGCAGAGGGGCAGGAGGTCATTCGAATTGAAGCTTTCTTT.

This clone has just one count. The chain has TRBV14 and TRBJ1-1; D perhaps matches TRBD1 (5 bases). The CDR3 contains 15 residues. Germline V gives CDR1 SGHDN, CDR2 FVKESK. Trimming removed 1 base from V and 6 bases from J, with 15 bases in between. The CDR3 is CASSQVRVKGAEAFF. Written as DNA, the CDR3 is TGTGCCAGCAGCCAAGTCCGGGTTAAAGGGGCTGAAGCTTTCTTT.

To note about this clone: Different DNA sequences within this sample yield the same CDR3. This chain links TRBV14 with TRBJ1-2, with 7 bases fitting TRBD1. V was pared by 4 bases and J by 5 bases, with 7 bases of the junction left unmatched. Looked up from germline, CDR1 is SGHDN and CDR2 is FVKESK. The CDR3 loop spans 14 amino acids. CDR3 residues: CASSRGGGRYGYTF. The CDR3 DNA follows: TGTGCCAGCAGCCGCGGAGGGGGCAGATATGGCTACACCTTC. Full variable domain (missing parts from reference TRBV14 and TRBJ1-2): EAGVTQFPSHSVIEKGQTVTLRCDPISGHDNLYWYRRVMGKEIKFLLHFVKESKQDESGMPNNRFLAERTGGTYSTLKVQPAELEDSGVYFCASSRGGGRYGYTFGSGTRLTVV.

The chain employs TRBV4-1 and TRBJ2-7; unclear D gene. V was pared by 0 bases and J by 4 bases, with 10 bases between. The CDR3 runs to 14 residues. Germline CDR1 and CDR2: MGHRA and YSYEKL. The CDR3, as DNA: TGCGCCAGCAGCCAAGAACCGGCCCGGTACGAGCAGTACTTC. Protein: CASSQEPARYEQYF.

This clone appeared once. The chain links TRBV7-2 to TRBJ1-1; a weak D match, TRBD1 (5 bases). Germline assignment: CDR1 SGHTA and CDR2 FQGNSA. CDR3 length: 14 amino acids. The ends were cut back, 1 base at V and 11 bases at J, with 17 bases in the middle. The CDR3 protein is CASSLGPGGLNAFF. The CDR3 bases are TGTGCCAGCAGCTTAGGGCCTGGGGGGTTGAACGCTTTCTTT.

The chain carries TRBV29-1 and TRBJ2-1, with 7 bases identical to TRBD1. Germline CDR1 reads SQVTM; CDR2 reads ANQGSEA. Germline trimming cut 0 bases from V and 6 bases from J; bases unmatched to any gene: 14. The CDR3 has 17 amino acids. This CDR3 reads CSVEDSHTGELVNEQFF. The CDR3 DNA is TGCAGCGTTGAAGATTCCCATACAGGGGAGTTAGTCAATGAGCAGTTCTTC.

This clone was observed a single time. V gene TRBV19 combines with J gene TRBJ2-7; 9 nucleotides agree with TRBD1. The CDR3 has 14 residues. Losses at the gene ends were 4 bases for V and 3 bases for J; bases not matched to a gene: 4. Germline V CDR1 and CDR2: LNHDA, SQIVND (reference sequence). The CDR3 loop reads CASSTWTGDYEQYF. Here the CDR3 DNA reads TGTGCCAGTAGTACCTGGACAGGGGACTACGAGCAGTACTTC.

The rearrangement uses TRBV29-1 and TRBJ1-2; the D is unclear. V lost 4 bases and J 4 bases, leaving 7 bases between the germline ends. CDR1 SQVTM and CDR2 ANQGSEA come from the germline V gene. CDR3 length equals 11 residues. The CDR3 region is CSVGGPYGYTF. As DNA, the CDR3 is TGCAGCGTTGGCGGTCCCTATGGCTACACCTTC.

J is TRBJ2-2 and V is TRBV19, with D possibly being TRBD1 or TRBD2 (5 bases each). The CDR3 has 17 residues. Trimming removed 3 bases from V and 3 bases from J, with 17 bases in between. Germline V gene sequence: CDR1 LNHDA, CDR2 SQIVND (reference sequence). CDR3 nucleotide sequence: TGTGCCAGTAGTATTGTCAGAGGGGTAAAGGACACCGGGGAGCTGTTTTTT. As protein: CASSIVRGVKDTGELFF.

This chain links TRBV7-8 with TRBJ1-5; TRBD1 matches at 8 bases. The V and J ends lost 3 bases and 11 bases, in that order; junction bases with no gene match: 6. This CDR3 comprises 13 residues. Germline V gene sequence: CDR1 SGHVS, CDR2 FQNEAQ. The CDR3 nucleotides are TGTGCCAGCAGCTTCTCAAACAGGGGGGCCCAGCATTTT. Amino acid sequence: CASSFSNRGAQHF.

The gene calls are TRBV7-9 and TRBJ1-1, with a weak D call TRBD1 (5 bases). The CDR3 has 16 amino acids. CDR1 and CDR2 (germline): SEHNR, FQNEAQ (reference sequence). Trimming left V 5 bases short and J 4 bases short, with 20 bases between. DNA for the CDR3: TGTGCCAGCAGCCACCTCATTCCGCAGGGTAGCACTGAAGCTTTCTTT. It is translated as CASSHLIPQGSTEAFF.

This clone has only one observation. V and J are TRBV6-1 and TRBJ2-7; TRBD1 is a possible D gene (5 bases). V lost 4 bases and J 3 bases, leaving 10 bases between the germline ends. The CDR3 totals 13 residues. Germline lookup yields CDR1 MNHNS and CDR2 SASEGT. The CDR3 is CASSVTGDYEQYF. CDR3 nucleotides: TGTGCCAGCAGTGTTACAGGAGACTACGAGCAGTACTTC.

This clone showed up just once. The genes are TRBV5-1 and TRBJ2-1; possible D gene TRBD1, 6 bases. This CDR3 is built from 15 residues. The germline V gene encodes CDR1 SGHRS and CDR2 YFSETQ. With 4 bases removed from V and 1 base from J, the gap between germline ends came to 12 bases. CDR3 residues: CASSMDSSSYNEQFF. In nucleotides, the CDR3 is TGCGCCAGCAGCATGGACAGTTCATCCTACAATGAGCAGTTCTTC.

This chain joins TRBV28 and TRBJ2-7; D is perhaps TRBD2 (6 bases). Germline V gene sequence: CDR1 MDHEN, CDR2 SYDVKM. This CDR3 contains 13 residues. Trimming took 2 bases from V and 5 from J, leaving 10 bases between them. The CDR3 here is CASSLGPGDEQYF. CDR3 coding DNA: TGTGCCAGCAGTTTAGGGCCGGGAGACGAGCAGTACTTC.

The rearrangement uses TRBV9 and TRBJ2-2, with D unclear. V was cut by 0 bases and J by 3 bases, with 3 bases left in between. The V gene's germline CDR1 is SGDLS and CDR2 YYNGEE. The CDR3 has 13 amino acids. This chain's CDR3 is CASSVADTGELFF. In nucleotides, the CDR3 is TGTGCCAGCAGCGTAGCAGACACCGGGGAGCTGTTTTTT.

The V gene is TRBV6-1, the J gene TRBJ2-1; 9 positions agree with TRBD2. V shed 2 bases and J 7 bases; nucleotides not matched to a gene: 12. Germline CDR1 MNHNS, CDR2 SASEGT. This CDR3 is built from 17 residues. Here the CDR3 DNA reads TGTGCCAGCAGTGAAAGGCGCGGGGGGGCCAGGGGAAATGAGCAGTTCTTC. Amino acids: CASSERRGGARGNEQFF.

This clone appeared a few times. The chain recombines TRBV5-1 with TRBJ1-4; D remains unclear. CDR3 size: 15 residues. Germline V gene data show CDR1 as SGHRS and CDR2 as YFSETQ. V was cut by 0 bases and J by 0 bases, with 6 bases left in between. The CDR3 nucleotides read TGCGCCAGCAGCTTGGGAGGGTCAACTAATGAAAAACTGTTTTTT. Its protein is CASSLGGSTNEKLFF.

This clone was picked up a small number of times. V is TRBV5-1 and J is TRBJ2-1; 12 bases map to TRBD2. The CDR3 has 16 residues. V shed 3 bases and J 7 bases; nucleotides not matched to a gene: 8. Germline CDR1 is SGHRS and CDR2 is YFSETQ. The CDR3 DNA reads TGCGCCAGCAGCTATCTACCCGGGACTAGCGGGAATGAGCAGTTCTTC. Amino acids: CASSYLPGTSGNEQFF.

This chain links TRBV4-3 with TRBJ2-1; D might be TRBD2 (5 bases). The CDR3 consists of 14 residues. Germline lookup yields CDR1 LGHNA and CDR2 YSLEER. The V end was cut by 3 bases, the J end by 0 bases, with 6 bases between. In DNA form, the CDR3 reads TGCGCCAGCAGCCAGGGGAGCTCCTACAATGAGCAGTTCTTC. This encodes CASSQGSSYNEQFF.

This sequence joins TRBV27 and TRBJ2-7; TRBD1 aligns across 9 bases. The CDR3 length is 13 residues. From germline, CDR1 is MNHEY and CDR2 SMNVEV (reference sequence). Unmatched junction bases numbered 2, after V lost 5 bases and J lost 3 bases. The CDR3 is CASSRTGDYEQYF. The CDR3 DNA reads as TGTGCCAGCAGTCGGACAGGGGACTACGAGCAGTACTTC.

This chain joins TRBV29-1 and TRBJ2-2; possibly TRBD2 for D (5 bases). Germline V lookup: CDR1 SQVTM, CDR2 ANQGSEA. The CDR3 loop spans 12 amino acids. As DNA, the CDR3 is TGCGGCGGGCTGTGGGACACCGGGGAGCTGTTTTTT. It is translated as CGGLWDTGELFF.

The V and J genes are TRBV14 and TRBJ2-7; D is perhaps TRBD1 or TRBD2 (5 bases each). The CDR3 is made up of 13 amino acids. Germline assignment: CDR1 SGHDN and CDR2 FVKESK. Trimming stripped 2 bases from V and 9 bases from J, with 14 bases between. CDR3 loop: CASSQQPGRRQYF. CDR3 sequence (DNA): TGTGCCAGCAGCCAACAACCGGGACGCAGGCAGTACTTC. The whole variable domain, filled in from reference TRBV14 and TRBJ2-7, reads EAGVTQFPSHSVIEKGQTVTLRCDPISGHDNLYWYRRVMGKEIKFLLHFVKESKQDESGMPNNRFLAERTGGTYSTLKVQPAELEDSGVYFCASSQQPGRRQYFGPGTRLTVT.

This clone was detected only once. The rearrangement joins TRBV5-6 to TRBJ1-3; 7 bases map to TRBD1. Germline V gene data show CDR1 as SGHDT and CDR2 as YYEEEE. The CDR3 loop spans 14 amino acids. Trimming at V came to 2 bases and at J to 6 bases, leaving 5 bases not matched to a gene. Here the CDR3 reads CASSFGTVVNTIYF. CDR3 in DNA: TGTGCCAGCAGCTTCGGGACAGTGGTAAACACCATATATTTT.

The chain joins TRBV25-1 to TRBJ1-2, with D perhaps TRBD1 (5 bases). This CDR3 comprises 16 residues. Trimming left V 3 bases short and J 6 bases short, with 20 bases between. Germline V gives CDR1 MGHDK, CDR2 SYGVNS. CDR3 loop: CASSDRRDGGMDGYTF. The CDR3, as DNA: TGTGCCAGCAGTGACCGCCGGGACGGGGGAATGGATGGCTACACCTTC.

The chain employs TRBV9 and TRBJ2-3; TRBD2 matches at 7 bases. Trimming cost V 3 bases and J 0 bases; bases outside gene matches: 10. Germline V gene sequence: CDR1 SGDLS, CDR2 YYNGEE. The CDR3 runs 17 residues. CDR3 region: CASSAGSSGPSTDTQYF. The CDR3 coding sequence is TGTGCCAGCAGCGCCGGCTCTAGCGGACCTAGCACAGATACGCAGTATTTT.

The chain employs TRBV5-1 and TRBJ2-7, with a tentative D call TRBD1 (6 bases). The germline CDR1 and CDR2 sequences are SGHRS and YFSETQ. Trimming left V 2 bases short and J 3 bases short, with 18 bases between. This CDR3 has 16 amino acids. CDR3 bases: TGCGCCAGCAGCTTCAACGGGCAGGGGAGCCTCTACGAGCAGTACTTC. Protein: CASSFNGQGSLYEQYF.

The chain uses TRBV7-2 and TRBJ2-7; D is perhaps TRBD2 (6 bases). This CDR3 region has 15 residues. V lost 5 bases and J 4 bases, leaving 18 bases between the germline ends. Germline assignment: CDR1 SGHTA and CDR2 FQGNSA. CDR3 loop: CASSINAGTFYEQYF. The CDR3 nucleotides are TGTGCCAGCAGCATCAACGCCGGGACTTTTTACGAGCAGTACTTC.

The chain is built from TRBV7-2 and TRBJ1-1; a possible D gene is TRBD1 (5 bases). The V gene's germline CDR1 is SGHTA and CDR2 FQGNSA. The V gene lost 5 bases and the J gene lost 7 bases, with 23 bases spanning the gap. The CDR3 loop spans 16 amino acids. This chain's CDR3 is CASSPRGGVGEGEAFF. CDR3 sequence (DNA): TGTGCCAGCAGCCCTCGCGGGGGGGTAGGGGAGGGTGAAGCTTTCTTT. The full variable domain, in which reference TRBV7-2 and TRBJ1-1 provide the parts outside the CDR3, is GAGVSQSPSNKVTEKGKDVELRCDPISGHTALYWYRQSLGQGLEFLIYFQGNSAPDKSGLPSDRFSAERTGGSVSTLTIQRTQQEDSAVYLCASSPRGGVGEGEAFFGQGTRLTVV.